The present T cell receptor beta chain was sequenced within a study of T cell repertoires in cytomegalovirus infection. Study details: Recently identified HLA-C-restricted and well-studied HLA-B-restricted CMV epitopes were used. TCR beta signatures that were public indicated CMV infection and matching HLA type. Overall study findings and caveats: In two of eight donors, the top clonotype was HLA-C-restricted CMV-specific. The cumulative frequency of public TCR beta families identified carriers of CMV plus the relevant HLA.

This clonotype was recorded a few times. Antigen specificity is unknown. This CDR3 comprises 15 residues. Germline CDR1 is SNHLY and CDR2 is FYNNEI. Trimming left V 7 bases short and J 0 bases short, with 15 bases between. TCRdb analysed the reads with MiXCR anew, one entry per CDR3 protein. The repertoire holds 200,000 to 250,000 distinct CDR3 sequences, with approximately 38% as singletons. The rearrangement links TRBV2 to TRBJ1-1, with D perhaps TRBD1 (6 bases). The sequencing here drew on CD8+ T cells from cultured PBMCs, taken from culture after CMV antigen stimulation. The receptor's source is a human donor in good health (CMV status not recorded). Some clones in this sample may be carry-over from other donors' samples. The CDR3 nucleotides read TGTGCCAGCACTGTAGACAGGTTACTGAACACTGAAGCTTTCTTT. This encodes CASTVDRLLNTEAFF.